This TCR beta chain was captured in a study of CD8 T cells in ankylosing spondylitis. General observations from the study: Blood of patients with ankylosing spondylitis appeared to be characterized by a TCR beta motif of eight highly homologous variants.

Worth noting for this clonotype: The antigen is undetermined.

The germline gives CDR1 LNHDA, CDR2 SQIVND (reference sequence). The CDR3 is made up of 13 amino acids. The V segment lost 8 bases and the J segment 3 bases; nucleotides outside the gene matches: 4. TCRdb reprocessed the 5' RACE reads via MiXCR and lists one record per CDR3 protein. The table includes a few hundred thousand distinct CDR3 sequences, about 13% detected once. Specimen: blood, either unsorted or a sorted T cell fraction (not recorded which). The clonotype comes from a male donor with ankylosing spondylitis. The rearrangement links TRBV19 to TRBJ2-3, with 8 bases identical to TRBD1. Here the CDR3 reads CASQTGGTDTQYF. The CDR3, as DNA: TGTGCCAGTCAAACAGGGGGAACAGATACGCAGTATTTT.